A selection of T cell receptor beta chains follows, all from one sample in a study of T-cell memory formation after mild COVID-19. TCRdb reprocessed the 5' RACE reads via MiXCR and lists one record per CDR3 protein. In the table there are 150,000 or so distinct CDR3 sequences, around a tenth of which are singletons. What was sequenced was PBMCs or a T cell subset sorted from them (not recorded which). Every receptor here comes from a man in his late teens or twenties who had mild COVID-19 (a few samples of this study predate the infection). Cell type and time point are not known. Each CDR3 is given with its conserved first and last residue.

CASSTAVPDTQYF TRBJ2-3 TRBV2
CASSFWDTQYF TRBJ2-3 TRBV11-1
CASSQGYRGSGTEAFF TRBJ1-1 TRBV4-1
CATSSSGGANTEAFF TRBJ1-1 TRBV15
CASSQENMNTEAFF TRBJ1-1 TRBV4-3
CASSWGGTANTEAFF TRBJ1-1 TRBV6-5
CASSYFSTPGVTNEKLFF TRBJ1-4 TRBV6-5
CASSQDSSAGNTIYF TRBJ1-3 TRBV4-1
CASTYSGGAYNEQFF TRBJ2-1 TRBV7-2
CASSTSGRYQETQYF TRBJ2-5 TRBV28
CASSQEYGTSGVRGGELFF TRBJ2-2 TRBV4-3
CASSISTGFAGELFF TRBJ2-2 TRBV18
CASSLRRTGKLETQYF TRBJ2-5 TRBV27
CASSLGISGGLMGEQYF TRBJ2-7 TRBV12-3/TRBV12-4
CASSPRQGPDTQYF TRBJ2-3 TRBV5-1
CATGSRDTQYF TRBJ2-3 TRBV19
CASSWGHLGETQYF TRBJ2-5 TRBV6-2/TRBV6-3
CASSFQRGEKETQYF TRBJ2-5 TRBV7-2
CAWSYPGGISTEAFF TRBJ1-1 TRBV30
CASSLFGQQPYEQYF TRBJ2-7 TRBV5-1